Listed below are T cell receptor beta chains from one sample, sequenced in a study of blood T cell repertoires in COVID-19. Assay used: immunoSEQ multiplex PCR; TCRdb lists only in-frame clones, some missing. The sample shows hundreds of thousands of clones, approximately 85% of them seen only once. Input material: peripheral blood. Every receptor here comes from a middle-aged man with active or convalescent COVID-19. Both conserved end residues are part of each CDR3. Each record gives: V gene, J gene, clone size, D gene, CDR3 DNA, CDR3 protein. D genes are given only for firm matches. Expanded clones are given a class, and other clones once, few, many or no size at all.

v_gene: TRBV28; j_gene: TRBJ1-5; abundance: NA; d_gene: NA; CDR3nt: TGTGCCAGCAGTGGGGGGGGGATCGGAAATCAGCCCCAGCATTTT; CDR3aa: CASSGGGIGNQPQHF
v_gene: TRBV18; j_gene: TRBJ2-3; abundance: few; d_gene: TRBD1; CDR3nt: TGTGCCAGCTCACCACGGCAGGGGGCGGGAGATACGCAGTATTTT; CDR3aa: CASSPRQGAGDTQYF
v_gene: TRBV3-1/TRBV3-2; j_gene: TRBJ1-5; abundance: once; d_gene: NA; CDR3nt: TGTGCCACACCCGGGGGGCCTCAGCCCCAGCATTTT; CDR3aa: CATPGGPQPQHF
v_gene: TRBV15; j_gene: TRBJ2-2; abundance: NA; d_gene: NA; CDR3nt: TGTGCCACCGGCCGGGGCAGGGGAGAAACCGGGGAGCTGTTTTTT; CDR3aa: CATGRGRGETGELFF
v_gene: TRBV20-1; j_gene: TRBJ2-1; abundance: NA; d_gene: TRBD2; CDR3nt: TGCAGTGCTAGTGCGGGAGTGGGGTACAATGAGCAGTTCTTC; CDR3aa: CSASAGVGYNEQFF
v_gene: TRBV12-3/TRBV12-4; j_gene: TRBJ1-6; abundance: NA; d_gene: TRBD1; CDR3nt: TGTGCCAGCAAGGGACAGGGGAATTCACCCCTCCACTTT; CDR3aa: CASKGQGNSPLHF
v_gene: TRBV28; j_gene: TRBJ1-6; abundance: NA; d_gene: TRBD1; CDR3nt: TGTGCCAGCAGGGCGACAGGGGATAATTCACCCCTCCACTTT; CDR3aa: CASRATGDNSPLHF
v_gene: TRBV29-1; j_gene: TRBJ1-1; abundance: NA; d_gene: NA; CDR3nt: TGCAGCGTTGTTATACAGGGGAACACTGAAGCTTTCTTT; CDR3aa: CSVVIQGNTEAFF
v_gene: TRBV7-8; j_gene: TRBJ2-1; abundance: once; d_gene: TRBD2; CDR3nt: TGTGCCAGCAGCTTAAGTAGCGGGAGGGTCTATGAGCAGTTCTTC; CDR3aa: CASSLSSGRVYEQFF
v_gene: TRBV18; j_gene: TRBJ1-5; abundance: NA; d_gene: NA; CDR3nt: TGTGCCAGCTCACCGGGGGGGTATAGCAATCAGCCCCAGCATTTT; CDR3aa: CASSPGGYSNQPQHF
v_gene: TRBV7-6; j_gene: TRBJ2-3; abundance: NA; d_gene: NA; CDR3nt: TGTGCCAGCAGCCCGACTTATGGAGATACGCAGTATTTT; CDR3aa: CASSPTYGDTQYF
v_gene: TRBV6-6; j_gene: TRBJ1-2; abundance: NA; d_gene: TRBD1; CDR3nt: TGTGCCAGCACACTCCAGGGGGAAGGCTATGGCTACACCTTC; CDR3aa: CASTLQGEGYGYTF
v_gene: TRBV4-1; j_gene: TRBJ2-7; abundance: NA; d_gene: NA; CDR3nt: TGCGCCAGCAGCCAAGATAGCTCGCAGGCCCCAGGGGAGCAGTACTTC; CDR3aa: CASSQDSSQAPGEQYF
v_gene: TRBV7-9; j_gene: TRBJ2-2; abundance: NA; d_gene: NA; CDR3nt: TGTGCCAGCAGACCGAAAGCGCCTCTAACCGGGGAGCTGTTTTTT; CDR3aa: CASRPKAPLTGELFF
v_gene: TRBV28; j_gene: TRBJ2-7; abundance: NA; d_gene: TRBD1; CDR3nt: TGTGCCAGCATCAAACCCGGGACAGAAATTAGAGAGCAGTACTTC; CDR3aa: CASIKPGTEIREQYF
v_gene: TRBV11-2; j_gene: TRBJ2-7; abundance: once; d_gene: TRBD2; CDR3nt: TGTGCCAGCAGGACTAGCGGGATTTCCTACGAGCAGTACTTC; CDR3aa: CASRTSGISYEQYF
v_gene: TRBV11-2; j_gene: TRBJ2-2; abundance: NA; d_gene: NA; CDR3nt: TGTGCCAGCAGCTTAGCGCAGGTGGCCGGGGAGCTGTTTTTT; CDR3aa: CASSLAQVAGELFF
v_gene: TRBV28; j_gene: TRBJ1-1; abundance: NA; d_gene: NA; CDR3nt: TGTGCCAGCAGGGCCCGGGACTTAGTGATGAACACTGAAGCTTTCTTT; CDR3aa: CASRARDLVMNTEAFF
v_gene: TRBV12-5; j_gene: TRBJ1-1; abundance: NA; d_gene: TRBD1; CDR3nt: TGTGCTAGTGGTTTGGTTAGACAGGGGGTGGCTGAAGCTTTCTTT; CDR3aa: CASGLVRQGVAEAFF
v_gene: TRBV28; j_gene: TRBJ2-5; abundance: few; d_gene: TRBD2; CDR3nt: TGTGCCAGCGCCCCGGGGGGGGCGCGAGAGACCCAGTACTTC; CDR3aa: CASAPGGARETQYF
v_gene: TRBV15; j_gene: TRBJ2-3; abundance: once; d_gene: TRBD2; CDR3nt: TGTGCCACCAGCAGACCACCTAGCGGGATCAGAAGCACAGATACGCAGTATTTT; CDR3aa: CATSRPPSGIRSTDTQYF
v_gene: TRBV13; j_gene: TRBJ1-5; abundance: NA; d_gene: NA; CDR3nt: TGTGCCAGCAGCTTAGGACAGGTACGACAGCCCCAGCATTTT; CDR3aa: CASSLGQVRQPQHF
v_gene: TRBV25-1; j_gene: TRBJ1-2; abundance: NA; d_gene: NA; CDR3nt: TGTGCCAGCAGTTCAGCGCCGGTTGACTATGGCTACACCTTC; CDR3aa: CASSSAPVDYGYTF
v_gene: TRBV19; j_gene: TRBJ2-3; abundance: NA; d_gene: TRBD2; CDR3nt: TGTGCCAGTAGTAACCCTTCCTGGGTAGCGGGGAGCACAGATACGCAGTATTTT; CDR3aa: CASSNPSWVAGSTDTQYF
v_gene: TRBV27; j_gene: TRBJ1-1; abundance: NA; d_gene: NA; CDR3nt: TGTGCCAGCAGTTTAACCAGTTCACCGTGGACTGAAGCTTTCTTT; CDR3aa: CASSLTSSPWTEAFF
v_gene: TRBV20-1; j_gene: TRBJ2-7; abundance: NA; d_gene: NA; CDR3nt: TGCAGTGCCTCAGTGTCCTACGAGCAGTACTTC; CDR3aa: CSASVSYEQYF
v_gene: TRBV30; j_gene: TRBJ2-5; abundance: NA; d_gene: TRBD1; CDR3nt: TGTGCCTGGACCATAGGCCTTCGGACAGGGGAAGAGACCCAGTACTTC; CDR3aa: CAWTIGLRTGEETQYF
v_gene: TRBV2; j_gene: TRBJ1-2; abundance: NA; d_gene: NA; CDR3nt: TGTGCCAGCATGGTCAGGTTTAACTATGGCTACACCTTC; CDR3aa: CASMVRFNYGYTF
v_gene: TRBV24-1; j_gene: TRBJ2-1; abundance: NA; d_gene: TRBD2; CDR3nt: TGTGCCACCAGTGATTTACCCCCTCAGACTAGCGGGAGTAGTTTTAGTGAGCAGTTCTTC; CDR3aa: CATSDLPPQTSGSSFSEQFF
v_gene: TRBV27; j_gene: TRBJ1-5; abundance: once; d_gene: TRBD1; CDR3nt: TGTGCCAGCAGTTTCGGGACAGGGGGCAATCAGCCCCAGCATTTT; CDR3aa: CASSFGTGGNQPQHF
v_gene: TRBV28; j_gene: TRBJ1-2; abundance: NA; d_gene: NA; CDR3nt: TGTGCCAGCAGTTTAGAGCAAGCTAACTATGGCTACACCTTC; CDR3aa: CASSLEQANYGYTF
v_gene: TRBV9; j_gene: TRBJ2-2; abundance: NA; d_gene: NA; CDR3nt: TGTGCCAGCAGCGTGGGCGGGGTTCCCGGGGAGCTGTTTTTT; CDR3aa: CASSVGGVPGELFF
v_gene: TRBV24-1; j_gene: TRBJ2-1; abundance: NA; d_gene: TRBD1; CDR3nt: TGTGCCACCAGTGATTTGATGGACAGGGGTGAGCAGTTCTTC; CDR3aa: CATSDLMDRGEQFF
v_gene: TRBV28; j_gene: TRBJ1-5; abundance: few; d_gene: NA; CDR3nt: TGTGCCAGCAGTTGGGGGCCCAATCAGCCCCAGCATTTT; CDR3aa: CASSWGPNQPQHF
v_gene: TRBV12-3/TRBV12-4; j_gene: TRBJ2-5; abundance: NA; d_gene: TRBD2; CDR3nt: TGTGCCAGTGGGGTTCCGGGGGGAGAGACCCAGTACTTC; CDR3aa: CASGVPGGETQYF
v_gene: TRBV7-8; j_gene: TRBJ1-3; abundance: NA; d_gene: NA; CDR3nt: TGTGCCAGCGGGGACTTAGCTGGAAACACCATATATTTT; CDR3aa: CASGDLAGNTIYF
v_gene: TRBV30; j_gene: TRBJ1-6; abundance: NA; d_gene: NA; CDR3nt: TGTGCCTCCTCGAACGGACAGTTTGGGTCACCCCTCCACTTT; CDR3aa: CASSNGQFGSPLHF
v_gene: TRBV5-1; j_gene: TRBJ1-2; abundance: NA; d_gene: NA; CDR3nt: TGCGCCAGCAGACCTTATTTGGCGGGCGGACCCTCCTATGGCTACACCTTC; CDR3aa: CASRPYLAGGPSYGYTF
v_gene: TRBV30; j_gene: TRBJ2-3; abundance: NA; d_gene: TRBD2; CDR3nt: TGTGCCTGGGGAAGTGGGATAGCGGGATCCACTAGCACAGATACGCAGTATTTT; CDR3aa: CAWGSGIAGSTSTDTQYF
v_gene: TRBV6-5; j_gene: TRBJ1-4; abundance: NA; d_gene: TRBD1; CDR3nt: TGTGCCAGCACCAGGGACAGTTGGGGAAATGAAAAACTGTTTTTT; CDR3aa: CASTRDSWGNEKLFF
v_gene: TRBV7-2; j_gene: TRBJ2-1; abundance: NA; d_gene: NA; CDR3nt: TGTGCCAGCAGCCGGGCCTATAGGGCAGGGCTAGGTTACAATGAGCAGTTCTTC; CDR3aa: CASSRAYRAGLGYNEQFF
v_gene: TRBV6-5; j_gene: TRBJ2-7; abundance: NA; d_gene: TRBD1; CDR3nt: TGTGCCAGCAGTTACCGAGGGGGCCCCTACGAGCAGTACTTC; CDR3aa: CASSYRGGPYEQYF
v_gene: TRBV10-3; j_gene: TRBJ2-2; abundance: NA; d_gene: TRBD2; CDR3nt: TGTGCCATCAGTGATCCAGCGGGAGAAAACACCGGGGAGCTGTTTTTT; CDR3aa: CAISDPAGENTGELFF
v_gene: TRBV5-1; j_gene: TRBJ2-3; abundance: few; d_gene: TRBD2; CDR3nt: TGCGCCAGCAGATCAAGAAACGGGAGGGGCACAGATACGCAGTATTTT; CDR3aa: CASRSRNGRGTDTQYF
v_gene: TRBV11-3; j_gene: TRBJ2-5; abundance: NA; d_gene: NA; CDR3nt: TGTGCCAGCAGCCCCGGGGGGGACAGCGAAGAGACCCAGTACTTC; CDR3aa: CASSPGGDSEETQYF